Listed below are T cell receptor beta chains from one sample, sequenced in a study of blood T cells in healthy people across ages. From the 5' RACE reads, TCRdb called clonotypes with MiXCR, one entry per CDR3 protein. The sample lists about 1.8 million distinct CDR3 sequences; around half were seen once. Sequenced material: blood. Every receptor here comes from a woman in her 40s in good health. The CDR3 runs from the conserved cysteine through the conserved F or W. The D gene is left open where the match is weak. For some rows the clone size is stated as once, few or many, or as a class when expanded; others skip it.

D gene	clone size	V gene	CDR3 length	J gene	CDR3 DNA	CDR3 protein
NA	few	TRBV12-3/TRBV12-4	13	TRBJ2-5	TGTGCCAGCAGTTTACGGGCGGCGGAGACCCAGTACTTC	CASSLRAAETQYF
NA	NA	TRBV6-6	17	TRBJ2-4	TGTGCCAGCAGTCGTATATCAGGGGGGGGAGCCAAAAACATTCAGTACTTC	CASSRISGGGAKNIQYF
TRBD2	NA	TRBV4-1	15	TRBJ2-7	TGCGCCAGCAGCCAAGATCGCGGGGGGCTCTACGAGCAGTACTTC	CASSQDRGGLYEQYF
TRBD1	NA	TRBV7-9	13	TRBJ2-5	TGTGCCAGCAAACAGGGGGCAGGAGAGACCCAGTACTTC	CASKQGAGETQYF
NA	few	TRBV3-1	15	TRBJ2-5	TGTGCCAGCAGCCAAGTAGGGGGTAATCAAGAGACCCAGTACTTC	CASSQVGGNQETQYF
NA	NA	TRBV7-2	15	TRBJ1-2	TGTGCCAGCAGCGATACAACCGGGCCGAACTATGGCTACACCTTC	CASSDTTGPNYGYTF
NA	few	TRBV10-3	15	TRBJ2-3	TGTGCCACCGAGGCGGAGGGGGCGAGGACAGATACGCAGTATTTT	CATEAEGARTDTQYF
NA	NA	TRBV25-1	17	TRBJ1-2	TGTGCCAGCAGTGATCGTACCGGCCCGGGAGAGGACTATGGCTACACCTTC	CASSDRTGPGEDYGYTF
NA	once	TRBV10-1	14	TRBJ1-2	TGCGCCAGCAGTGAGTCGATACAGGGTCGTGGCTACACCTTC	CASSESIQGRGYTF
NA	NA	TRBV5-5	13	TRBJ1-2	TGTGCCAGCAGCTTGGCCGATACGTGTGGCTACACCTTC	CASSLADTCGYTF
TRBD2	NA	TRBV5-1	16	TRBJ2-5	TGCGCCAGCAGCCCCACGGGACTAGAGGATCAAGAGACCCAGTACTTC	CASSPTGLEDQETQYF
NA	NA	TRBV27	14	TRBJ1-2	TGTGCCAGCAGTTTACGGATCCAGGGATATGGCTACACCTTC	CASSLRIQGYGYTF
TRBD2	NA	TRBV20-1	15	TRBJ2-1	TGCAGTGCTAGAGAAGAACCGGGACTAGGGAATGAGCAGTTCTTC	CSAREEPGLGNEQFF
NA	NA	TRBV28	13	TRBJ2-3	TGTGCCACCATAGAGGCCCCTAAGGATACGCAGTATTTT	CATIEAPKDTQYF
TRBD1	NA	TRBV28	15	TRBJ2-3	TGTGCCAGCAGTCGGGCCGGACAGGGTCGAGATACGCAGTATTTT	CASSRAGQGRDTQYF
NA	NA	TRBV16	14	TRBJ2-7	TGTGCCAGCAGCCAAGGTATGGCCTCCTACGAGCAGTACTTC	CASSQGMASYEQYF
NA	NA	TRBV11-2	12	TRBJ1-1	TGTGCCAGCAGCCCGCTGGGGTCGGAAGCTTTCTTT	CASSPLGSEAFF
TRBD1	NA	TRBV5-4	15	TRBJ2-5	TGTGCCAGCAGTTCGGGACAGGGTGGTTTAGAGACCCAGTACTTC	CASSSGQGGLETQYF
TRBD2	NA	TRBV10-1	16	TRBJ2-7	TGCGCCAGCAGTGGTTCTAGCGGAAGGAGCTCCTACGAGCAGTACTTC	CASSGSSGRSSYEQYF
NA	once	TRBV15	12	TRBJ2-5	TGTGCCACCAGCAGAGGCTCGAATGAGCAGTACTTC	CATSRGSNEQYF